This passage covers 18 T cell receptor beta chains from one sample sequenced in a study of blood T cell repertoires in COVID-19. Assay: immunoSEQ multiplex PCR; the TCRdb copy retains only in-frame clones and omits some. The data contain 250,000 to 350,000 clones, 70% to 85% of them singletons. The specimen sequenced was peripheral blood. The receptors come from a human donor with COVID-19, enrolled during active disease. The donor label of this sample is uncertain.

This clone was seen once. This chain connects TRBV6-4 to TRBJ2-1; 9 bases are shared with TRBD2. Looked up from germline, CDR1 is MRHNA and CDR2 is SNTAGT. Trimming cost V 0 bases and J 3 bases; bases outside gene matches: 6. CDR3 length: 17 amino acids. The DNA for the CDR3 is TGTGCCAGCAGTGACTCCGCAGCTAGCGGGAACTACAATGAGCAGTTCTTC. Amino acid sequence: CASSDSAASGNYNEQFF.

The rearrangement joins TRBV5-8 to TRBJ1-2; TRBD1 aligns across 12 bases. The V gene end was trimmed by 0 bases and the J gene end by 11 bases; junction bases not matched to a gene: 8. Germline CDR1 is SGHTS and CDR2 is YDEGEE. This CDR3 is 15 amino acids long. The DNA of the CDR3 is TGTGCCAGCAGCTTGGAGGTGGGACAGGGGGCTGGATACACCTTC. As protein: CASSLEVGQGAGYTF.

This clone has just one count. The V and J genes are TRBV12-3 or TRBV12-4 and TRBJ1-1; 8 bases fit TRBD1. Germline trimming cut 6 bases from V and 9 bases from J; bases unmatched to any gene: 6. The CDR3 consists of 12 residues. The CDR3 is CASRSGTGKAFF. The CDR3 DNA reads as TGTGCCAGCAGATCCGGGACAGGAAAAGCTTTCTTT.

J is TRBJ2-3 and V is TRBV12-3 or TRBV12-4; D not resolved. There are 12 residues in the CDR3. V was pared by 5 bases and J by 5 bases, with 8 bases between. The CDR3 nucleotides read TGTGCCAGCAGTCAGTCAGGAGATACGCAGTATTTT. This sequence encodes CASSQSGDTQYF.

This clone has just one count. The chain is built from TRBV18 and TRBJ2-2, with 8 bases that match TRBD1. With V trimmed by 8 bases and J by 5 bases, 7 bases remained unmatched. The CDR3 totals 14 residues. Germline lookup yields CDR1 KGHSH and CDR2 LQKENI. The CDR3 spells CASHRDRSTGELFF. CDR3 bases: TGTGCCAGCCACCGGGACAGGTCGACCGGGGAGCTGTTTTTT.

The sample holds a few counts of this clone. This chain links TRBV7-6 with TRBJ1-2, with 8 bases identical to TRBD1. Germline V gene lookup returns CDR1 SGHVS and CDR2 FNYEAQ. This CDR3 comprises 16 residues. V lost 0 bases to trimming and J lost 3 bases; unmatched junction nucleotides: 6. Written as DNA, the CDR3 is TGTGCCAGCAGCTTAGCCCCAGGGGGCCCGGACTATGGCTACACCTTC. Translating gives CASSLAPGGPDYGYTF.

The chain carries TRBV7-8 and TRBJ2-3; D is possibly TRBD2 (5 bases). The germline V gene has CDR1 SGHVS and CDR2 FQNEAQ. V gave up 1 base and J gave up 3 bases, with 14 bases separating them. This CDR3 has 16 residues. The CDR3 reads CASSLGRGQATDTQYF. DNA of the CDR3: TGTGCCAGCAGCTTAGGACGGGGTCAGGCAACAGATACGCAGTATTTT. The whole variable domain, filled in from reference TRBV7-8 and TRBJ2-3, reads GAGVSQSPRYKVAKRGQDVALRCDPISGHVSLFWYQQALGQGPEFLTYFQNEAQLDKSGLPSDRFFAERPEGSVSTLKIQRTQQEDSAVYLCASSLGRGQATDTQYFGPGTRLTVL.

The V call is TRBV29-1, the J call TRBJ2-7; the match to TRBD1 covers 10 bases. Germline loops: CDR1 SQVTM, CDR2 ANQGSEA. J was trimmed by 5 bases and V by 7 bases; bases with no gene match: 11. This CDR3 has 14 amino acids. The CDR3: CSATPPTGGHEQYF. The CDR3 bases are TGCAGCGCAACCCCCCCGACAGGGGGCCACGAGCAGTACTTC.

The J gene is TRBJ1-5, the V gene TRBV9, with TRBD1 as a possible D gene (5 bases). The CDR3 extends over 13 amino acids. Germline V gene lookup returns CDR1 SGDLS and CDR2 YYNGEE. The ends were cut back, 4 bases at V and 7 bases at J, with 12 bases in the middle. CDR3 sequence (DNA): TGTGCCAGCAGCTTGACAGCGGGACAGCCCCAGCATTTT. Translating it yields CASSLTAGQPQHF.

This sequence joins TRBV28 and TRBJ2-7; tentatively, D is TRBD1 (6 bases). This CDR3 has 15 residues. Germline CDR1 and CDR2: MDHEN and SYDVKM. Trimming shortened V by 8 bases and J by 4 bases, and 21 bases separated the two germline ends. CDR3 in amino acids: CASCGQGLKFYEQYF. The CDR3 region has the DNA TGTGCCAGCTGTGGGCAGGGGCTTAAATTTTACGAGCAGTACTTC.

V gene TRBV7-3 combines with J gene TRBJ2-1; possibly TRBD1 for D (7 bases). The CDR3 extends over 17 amino acids. Germline CDR1 reads SGHTA; CDR2 reads FQGTGA. With 2 bases removed from V and 7 bases from J, the gap between germline ends came to 21 bases. CDR3 sequence (DNA): TGTGCCAGCAGCTTACAAACAGGGGACTTAGGGGTGAATGAGCAGTTCTTC. Residues: CASSLQTGDLGVNEQFF.

This rearrangement joins TRBV6-5 to TRBJ1-2, with D unclear. Deletions cut 4 bases from V and 4 bases from J, with 19 bases between. This CDR3 has 16 amino acids. CDR1 is MNHEY and CDR2 is SVGAGI in the germline V gene. CDR3 nucleotides: TGTGCCAGCAGTTCCCCGGGAGGCGTGTCCAGCTATGGCTACACCTTC. Its protein is CASSSPGGVSSYGYTF.

The genes are TRBV10-3 and TRBJ1-4; D is perhaps TRBD1 (6 bases). V was cut by 0 bases and J by 5 bases, with 13 bases left in between. Germline V lookup: CDR1 ENHRY, CDR2 SYGVKD. CDR3 length equals 16 residues. DNA of the CDR3: TGTGCCATCAGTGAGTCGAATCCAGGGGCGAATGAAAAACTGTTTTTT. Translating gives CAISESNPGANEKLFF.

The chain recombines TRBV9 with TRBJ2-2; the D is unclear. CDR1 is SGDLS, CDR2 YYNGEE, per germline. The germline V and J ends were trimmed by 3 bases and 2 bases, with 5 bases remaining between them. The CDR3 extends over 13 amino acids. The CDR3 sequence is CASSGHNTGELFF. The DNA for the CDR3 is TGTGCCAGCAGCGGACACAACACCGGGGAGCTGTTTTTT. The full variable domain, its missing parts supplied by reference TRBV9 and TRBJ2-2, is DSGVTQTPKHLITATGQRVTLRCSPRSGDLSVYWYQQSLDQGLQFLIQYYNGEERAKGNILERFSAQQFPDLHSELNLSSLELGDSALYFCASSGHNTGELFFGEGSRLTVL.

The rearrangement joins TRBV15 to TRBJ2-1; TRBD2 aligns across 9 bases. After removal of 0 bases from V and 0 bases from J, the junction contained 3 bases not matched to a gene. Germline CDR1 LNHNV, CDR2 YYDKDF (reference sequence). The CDR3 length is 17 residues. This CDR3 is CATSREISGGSYNEQFF. CDR3 nucleotides: TGTGCCACCAGCAGAGAAATTAGCGGGGGCTCCTACAATGAGCAGTTCTTC.

The chain combines TRBV30 with TRBJ2-1, with TRBD2 matching over 8 bases. Germline V gene sequence: CDR1 GTSNPN, CDR2 SVGIG (reference sequence). V was pared by 0 bases and J by 9 bases, with 13 bases of the junction left unmatched. The CDR3 consists of 16 residues. DNA of the CDR3: TGTGCCTGGAGTGTCGGACTAGCCCCGGTGGGGGGTGAGCAGTTCTTC. Amino acid sequence: CAWSVGLAPVGGEQFF.

The genes are TRBV3-1 (or the pseudogene TRBV3-2) and TRBJ2-7, with 7 bases that match TRBD1. V lost 5 bases and J lost 2; bases outside the gene matches: 9. CDR1 and CDR2 from the germline V gene are LGHDT and YNNKEL (reference sequence). The CDR3 runs to 15 residues. This chain's CDR3 is CASSYYGTATYEQYF. The CDR3 coding sequence is TGTGCCAGCAGCTACTACGGGACAGCAACCTACGAGCAGTACTTC.

This clone occurred a few times. The chain links TRBV27 to TRBJ2-7; D is perhaps TRBD2 (5 bases). The CDR3 loop spans 16 amino acids. Trimming removed 0 bases from V and 3 bases from J, with 15 bases in between. Germline V lookup: CDR1 MNHEY, CDR2 SMNVEV (reference sequence). CDR3 in amino acids: CASSLSRVTRDYEQYF. DNA of the CDR3: TGTGCCAGCAGTTTATCCCGAGTGACCCGGGACTACGAGCAGTACTTC.